The source of this TCR beta chain is a study of blood T cell repertoires in COVID-19. Study-wide background: Material from acute and convalescent COVID-19 was sourced from the United States, Italy and Spain.

Germline V gene data show CDR1 as MNHEY and CDR2 as SVGAGI. The V gene lost 6 bases and the J gene lost 6 bases, with 17 bases spanning the gap. This CDR3 contains 14 residues. Method: immunoSEQ multiplex PCR; TCRdb's copy keeps in-frame clones and lacks some. The data contain around 370,000 clones, approximately 87% of them seen just once; the ten biggest clones take up about 6%. The rearrangement links TRBV6-5 to TRBJ1-1, with D perhaps TRBD1 (5 bases). The sequence was obtained from a woman between 45 and 60 years old with COVID-19, enrolled during active disease. Specimen: peripheral blood. CDR3 amino acids: CASSHENRRAEAFF. CDR3 in DNA: TGTGCCAGCAGCCACGAAAACAGGCGTGCTGAAGCTTTCTTT.